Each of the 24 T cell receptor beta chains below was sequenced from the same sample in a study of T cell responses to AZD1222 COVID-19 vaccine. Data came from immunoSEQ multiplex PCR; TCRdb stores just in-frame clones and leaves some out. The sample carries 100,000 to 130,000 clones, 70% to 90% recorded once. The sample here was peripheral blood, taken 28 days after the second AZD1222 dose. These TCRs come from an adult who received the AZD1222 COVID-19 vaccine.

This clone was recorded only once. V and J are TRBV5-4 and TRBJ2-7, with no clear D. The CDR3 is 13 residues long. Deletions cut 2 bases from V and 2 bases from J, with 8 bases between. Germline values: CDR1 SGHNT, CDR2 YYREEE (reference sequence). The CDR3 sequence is CASSFPTTYEQYF. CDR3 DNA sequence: TGTGCCAGCAGCTTTCCCACTACCTACGAGCAGTACTTC.

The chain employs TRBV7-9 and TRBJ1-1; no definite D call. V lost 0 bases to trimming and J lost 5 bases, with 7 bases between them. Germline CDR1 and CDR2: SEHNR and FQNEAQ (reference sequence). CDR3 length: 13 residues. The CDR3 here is CASSLALRTEAFF. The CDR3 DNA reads TGTGCCAGCAGCTTAGCGCTGAGGACTGAAGCTTTCTTT. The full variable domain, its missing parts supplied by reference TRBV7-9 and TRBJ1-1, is DTGVSQNPRHKITKRGQNVTFRCDPISEHNRLYWYRQTLGQGPEFLTYFQNEAQLEKSRLLSDRFSAERPKGSFSTLEIQRTEQGDSAMYLCASSLALRTEAFFGQGTRLTVV.

CDR3 DNA: TGTGCCAGCAGCTTGGGACGCCAGGGGGCCCTTCCCCTAAACTACGAGCAGTACTTC. Protein product: CASSLGRQGALPLNYEQYF. V is TRBV7-9 and J is TRBJ2-7, with 8 bases identical to TRBD1. Germline V CDR1 and CDR2: SEHNR, FQNEAQ (reference sequence). CDR3 length: 19 amino acids. Unmatched junction bases numbered 19, after V lost 3 bases and J lost 3 bases. The full variable domain, rest sourced from reference TRBV7-9 and TRBJ2-7, is DTGVSQNPRHKITKRGQNVTFRCDPISEHNRLYWYRQTLGQGPEFLTYFQNEAQLEKSRLLSDRFSAERPKGSFSTLEIQRTEQGDSAMYLCASSLGRQGALPLNYEQYFGPGTRLTVT.

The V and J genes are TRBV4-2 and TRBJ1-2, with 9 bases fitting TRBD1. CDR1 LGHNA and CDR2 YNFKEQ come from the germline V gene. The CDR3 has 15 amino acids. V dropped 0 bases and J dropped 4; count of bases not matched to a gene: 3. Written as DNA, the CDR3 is TGTGCCAGCAGCCAAGAGGGACAGGGTCTCTATGGCTACACCTTC. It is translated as CASSQEGQGLYGYTF.

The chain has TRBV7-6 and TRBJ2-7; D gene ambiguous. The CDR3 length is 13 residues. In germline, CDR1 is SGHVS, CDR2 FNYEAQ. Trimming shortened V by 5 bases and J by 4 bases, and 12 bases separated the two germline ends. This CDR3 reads CASSPQDGYEQYF. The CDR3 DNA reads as TGTGCCAGCAGCCCCCAGGACGGGTACGAGCAGTACTTC.

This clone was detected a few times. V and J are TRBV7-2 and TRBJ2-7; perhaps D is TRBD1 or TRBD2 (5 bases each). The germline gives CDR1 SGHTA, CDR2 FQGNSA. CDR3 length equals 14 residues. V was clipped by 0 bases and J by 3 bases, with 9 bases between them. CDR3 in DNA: TGTGCCAGCAGCTTAGCCGGGGCGGGCTACGAGCAGTACTTC. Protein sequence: CASSLAGAGYEQYF.

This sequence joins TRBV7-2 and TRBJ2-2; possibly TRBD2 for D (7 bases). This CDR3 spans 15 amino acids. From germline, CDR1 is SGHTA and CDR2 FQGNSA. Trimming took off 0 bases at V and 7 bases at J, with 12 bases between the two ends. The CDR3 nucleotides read TGTGCCAGCAGCTTAGCGGGGGGGGCCGGCGGGGAGCTGTTTTTT. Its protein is CASSLAGGAGGELFF.

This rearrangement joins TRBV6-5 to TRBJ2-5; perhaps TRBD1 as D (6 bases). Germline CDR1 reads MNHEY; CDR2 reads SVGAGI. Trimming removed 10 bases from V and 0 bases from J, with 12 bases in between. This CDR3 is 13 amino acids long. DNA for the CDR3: TGTGCCACCACGGACAGTTACCAAGAGACCCAGTACTTC. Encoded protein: CATTDSYQETQYF.

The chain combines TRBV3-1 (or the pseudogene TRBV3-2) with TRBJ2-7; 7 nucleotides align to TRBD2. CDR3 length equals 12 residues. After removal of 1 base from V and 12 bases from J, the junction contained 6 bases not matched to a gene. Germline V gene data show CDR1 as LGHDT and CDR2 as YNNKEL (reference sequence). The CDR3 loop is CASSQVRGDRYF. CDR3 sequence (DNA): TGTGCCAGCAGCCAAGTTCGGGGGGATCGGTACTTC.

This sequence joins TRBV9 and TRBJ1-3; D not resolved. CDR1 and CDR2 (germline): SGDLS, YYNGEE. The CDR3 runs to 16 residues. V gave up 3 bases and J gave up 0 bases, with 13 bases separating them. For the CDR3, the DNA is TGTGCCAGCAGCGACCAGACCGTCTCCTCTGGAAACACCATATATTTT. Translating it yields CASSDQTVSSGNTIYF.

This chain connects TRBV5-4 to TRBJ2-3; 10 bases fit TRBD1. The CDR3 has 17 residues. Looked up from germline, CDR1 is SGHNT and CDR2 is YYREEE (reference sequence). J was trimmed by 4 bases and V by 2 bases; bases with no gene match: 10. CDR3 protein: CASSFGMGQGRSDTQYF. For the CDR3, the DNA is TGTGCCAGCAGCTTTGGTATGGGACAGGGGAGGTCAGATACGCAGTATTTT.

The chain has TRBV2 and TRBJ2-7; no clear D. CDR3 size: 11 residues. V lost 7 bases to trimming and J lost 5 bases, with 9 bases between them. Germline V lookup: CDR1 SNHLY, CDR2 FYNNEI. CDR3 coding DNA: TGTGCCAGCAACCCCCCCCACGAGCAGTACTTC. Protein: CASNPPHEQYF.

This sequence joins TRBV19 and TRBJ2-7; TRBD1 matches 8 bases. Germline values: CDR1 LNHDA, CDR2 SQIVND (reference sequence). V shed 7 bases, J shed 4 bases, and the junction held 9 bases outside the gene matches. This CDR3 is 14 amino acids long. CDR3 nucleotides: TGTGCCAGTAACACAGGGGGTCCCCCTTACGAGCAGTACTTC. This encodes CASNTGGPPYEQYF.

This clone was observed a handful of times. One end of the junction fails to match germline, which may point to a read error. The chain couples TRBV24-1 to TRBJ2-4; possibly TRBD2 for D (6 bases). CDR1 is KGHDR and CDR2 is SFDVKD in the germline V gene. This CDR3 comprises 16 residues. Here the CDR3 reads CATSGLTGVDKNIQYF. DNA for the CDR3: TGTGCCACCAGTGGTTTGACGGGAGTGGACAAAAACATTCAGTACTTC.

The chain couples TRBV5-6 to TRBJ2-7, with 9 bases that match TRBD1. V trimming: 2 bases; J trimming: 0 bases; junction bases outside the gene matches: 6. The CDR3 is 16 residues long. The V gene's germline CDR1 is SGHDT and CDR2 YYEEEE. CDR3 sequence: CASSFDRGTGSYEQYF. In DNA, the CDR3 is TGTGCCAGCAGCTTCGACAGGGGGACGGGCTCCTACGAGCAGTACTTC.

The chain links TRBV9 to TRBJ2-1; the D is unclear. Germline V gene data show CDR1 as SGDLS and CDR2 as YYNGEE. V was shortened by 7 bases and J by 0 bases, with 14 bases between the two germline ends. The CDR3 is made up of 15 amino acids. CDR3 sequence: CASSVAALSYNEQFF. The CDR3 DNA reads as TGTGCCAGCTCCGTTGCTGCTCTCTCCTACAATGAGCAGTTCTTC.

This CDR3 reads CASSSVGAPYGYTF. The CDR3 DNA is TGTGCCAGCAGTTCCGTGGGGGCCCCCTATGGCTACACCTTC. This chain connects TRBV6-5 to TRBJ1-2; tentatively, D is TRBD1 (6 bases). Germline values: CDR1 MNHEY, CDR2 SVGAGI. The V and J ends lost 4 bases and 4 bases respectively, with 13 bases between them. The CDR3 has 14 residues.

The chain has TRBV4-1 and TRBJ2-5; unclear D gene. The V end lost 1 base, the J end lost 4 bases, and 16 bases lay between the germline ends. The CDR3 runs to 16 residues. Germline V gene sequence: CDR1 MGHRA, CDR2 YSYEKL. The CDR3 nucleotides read TGCGCCAGCAGCCAAGTGGGGTGGACGGTGATAGAGACCCAGTACTTC. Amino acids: CASSQVGWTVIETQYF.

CDR3 in amino acids: CASSALGTALGYTF. In DNA, the CDR3 is TGTGCCAGCAGCGCCTTGGGGACAGCCCTCGGCTACACCTTC. The gene calls are TRBV5-4 and TRBJ1-2; 7 positions match TRBD1. The CDR3 runs to 14 residues. J lost 8 bases, V lost 4 bases, and 11 bases had no gene match. Per germline, CDR1 SGHNT and CDR2 YYREEE (reference sequence).

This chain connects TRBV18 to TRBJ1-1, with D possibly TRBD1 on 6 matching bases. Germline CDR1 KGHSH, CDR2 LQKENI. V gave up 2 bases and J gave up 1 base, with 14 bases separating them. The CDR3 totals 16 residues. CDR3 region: CASSPGISGANTEAFF. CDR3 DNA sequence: TGTGCCAGCTCACCAGGGATATCGGGGGCGAACACTGAAGCTTTCTTT.

The CDR3: CASSQRGTDEQFF. The CDR3 nucleotides are TGTGCCAGCAGCCAGCGGGGGACGGATGAGCAGTTCTTC. The chain uses TRBV12-3 or TRBV12-4 and TRBJ2-1, with 8 positions matching TRBD2. The CDR3 extends over 13 amino acids. After removal of 6 bases from V and 8 bases from J, the junction contained 6 bases not matched to a gene.

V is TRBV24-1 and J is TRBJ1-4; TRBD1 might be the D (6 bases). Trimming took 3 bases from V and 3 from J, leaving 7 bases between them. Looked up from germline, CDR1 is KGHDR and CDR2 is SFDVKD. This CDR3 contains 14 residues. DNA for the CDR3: TGTGCCACCAGTGATGGACAGCCTAATGAAAAACTGTTTTTT. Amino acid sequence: CATSDGQPNEKLFF.

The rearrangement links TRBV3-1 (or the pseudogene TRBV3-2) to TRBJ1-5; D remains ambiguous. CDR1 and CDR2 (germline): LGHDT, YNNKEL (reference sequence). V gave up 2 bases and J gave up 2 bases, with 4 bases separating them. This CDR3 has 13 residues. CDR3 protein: CASSQMRNQPQHF. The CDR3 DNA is TGTGCCAGCAGCCAAATGCGCAATCAGCCCCAGCATTTT.

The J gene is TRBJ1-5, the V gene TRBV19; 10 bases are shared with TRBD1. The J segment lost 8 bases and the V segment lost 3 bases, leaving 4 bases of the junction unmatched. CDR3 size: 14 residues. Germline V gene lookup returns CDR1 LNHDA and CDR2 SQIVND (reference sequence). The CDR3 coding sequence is TGTGCCAGTAGTATGGACAGGGGGATGAAGCCCCAGCATTTT. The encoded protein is CASSMDRGMKPQHF.